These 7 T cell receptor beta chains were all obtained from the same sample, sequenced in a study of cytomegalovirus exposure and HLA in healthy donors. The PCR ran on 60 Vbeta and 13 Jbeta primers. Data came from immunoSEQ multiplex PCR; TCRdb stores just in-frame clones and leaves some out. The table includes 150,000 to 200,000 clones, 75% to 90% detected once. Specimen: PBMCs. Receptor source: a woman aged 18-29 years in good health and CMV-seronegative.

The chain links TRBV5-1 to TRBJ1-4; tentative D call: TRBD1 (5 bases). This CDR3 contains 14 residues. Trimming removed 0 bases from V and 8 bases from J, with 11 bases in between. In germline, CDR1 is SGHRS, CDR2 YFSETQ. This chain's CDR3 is CASSLGRVDEKLFF. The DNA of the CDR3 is TGCGCCAGCAGCTTGGGCAGGGTAGACGAAAAACTGTTTTTT. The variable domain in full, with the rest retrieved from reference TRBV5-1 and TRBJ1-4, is KAGVTQTPRYLIKTRGQQVTLSCSPISGHRSVSWYQQTPGQGLQFLFEYFSETQRNKGNFPGRFSGRQFSNSRSEMNVSTLELGDSALYLCASSLGRVDEKLFFGSGTQLSVL.

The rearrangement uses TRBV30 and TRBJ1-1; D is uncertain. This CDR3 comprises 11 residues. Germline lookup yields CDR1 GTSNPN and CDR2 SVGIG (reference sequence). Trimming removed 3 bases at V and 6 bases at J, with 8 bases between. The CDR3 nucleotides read TGTGCCTGGAGGGAGTGGGCTGAAGCTTTCTTT. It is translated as CAWREWAEAFF.

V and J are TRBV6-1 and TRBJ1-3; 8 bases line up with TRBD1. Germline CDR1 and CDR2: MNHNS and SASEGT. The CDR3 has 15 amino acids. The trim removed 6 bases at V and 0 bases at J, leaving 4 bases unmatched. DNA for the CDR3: TGTGCCAGCAGACATACAGGGGGCTCTGGAAACACCATATATTTT. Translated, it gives CASRHTGGSGNTIYF.

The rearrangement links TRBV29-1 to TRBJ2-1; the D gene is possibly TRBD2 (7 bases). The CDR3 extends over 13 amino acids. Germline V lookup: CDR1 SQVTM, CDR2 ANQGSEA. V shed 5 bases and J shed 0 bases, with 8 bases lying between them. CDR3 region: CSVRGGSYNEQFF. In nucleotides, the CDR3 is TGCAGCGTTAGGGGGGGCTCCTACAATGAGCAGTTCTTC.

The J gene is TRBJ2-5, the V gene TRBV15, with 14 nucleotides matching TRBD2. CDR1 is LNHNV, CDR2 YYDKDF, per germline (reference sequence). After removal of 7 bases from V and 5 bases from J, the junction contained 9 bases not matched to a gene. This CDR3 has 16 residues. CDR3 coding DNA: TGTGCCACCACCCAGACTAGCGGGGGGGTAGGCGAGACCCAGTACTTC. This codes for CATTQTSGGVGETQYF.

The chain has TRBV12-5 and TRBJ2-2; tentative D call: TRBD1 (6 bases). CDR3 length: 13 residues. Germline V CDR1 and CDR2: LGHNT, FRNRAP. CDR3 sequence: CASGASNTGELFF. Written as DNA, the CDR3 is TGTGCCTCAGGGGCGTCGAACACCGGGGAGCTGTTTTTT.

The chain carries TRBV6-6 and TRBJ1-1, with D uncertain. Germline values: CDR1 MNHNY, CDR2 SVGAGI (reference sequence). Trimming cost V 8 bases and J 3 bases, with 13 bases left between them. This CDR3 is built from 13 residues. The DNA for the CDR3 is TGTGCCAGCCGGGTTTTGGGTTACACTGAAGCTTTCTTT. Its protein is CASRVLGYTEAFF.